The 17 T cell receptor beta chains in this list originate from one sample, sequenced in a study of vaccination and CD4 T cells after COVID-19. Indicated treatment: roughly 11-day PBMC culture with coronavirus spike peptide pools or control peptides (ViraFEST assay). Their recognized antigens are unknown. With the Oncomine TCR Beta short-read assay, DNA from cultured CD4+ T cells was sequenced. TCRdb used MiXCR to reprocess the PCR reads, holding one entry per CDR3 protein. The sample includes about 10,000 distinct CDR3 sequences, 25% of them seen just once. Material: CD4+ T cells from blood, cultured in vitro, obtained before SARS-CoV-2 vaccination. Receptors were obtained from a human donor who received a COVID-19 vaccine.

The rearrangement uses TRBV15 and TRBJ1-4; D might be TRBD1 (6 bases). V lost 3 bases and J 4 bases, leaving 9 bases between the germline ends. The CDR3 spans 14 residues. The V gene's germline CDR1 is LNHNV and CDR2 YYDKDF (reference sequence). The CDR3 nucleotides read TGTGCCACCAGCAGGGACAGATATAATGAAAAACTGTTTTTT. It translates to CATSRDRYNEKLFF.

The chain has TRBV14 and TRBJ1-4; D uncertain. Germline V gene data show CDR1 as SGHDN and CDR2 as FVKESK. Trimming removed 1 base at V and 8 bases at J, with 20 bases between. The CDR3 is 17 residues long. For the CDR3, the DNA is TGTGCCAGCAGCCAAGGGCAGCTCCGAGATTCGAGGGAAAAACTGTTTTTT. It yields the protein CASSQGQLRDSREKLFF. Filled out from reference TRBV14 and TRBJ1-4, the complete variable domain reads EAGVTQFPSHSVIEKGQTVTLRCDPISGHDNLYWYRRVMGKEIKFLLHFVKESKQDESGMPNNRFLAERTGGTYSTLKVQPAELEDSGVYFCASSQGQLRDSREKLFFGSGTQLSVL.

V gene TRBV14 combines with J gene TRBJ2-1; no definite D call. Germline loops: CDR1 SGHDN, CDR2 FVKESK. The CDR3 covers 16 residues. V was shortened by 3 bases and J by 6 bases, with 18 bases between the two germline ends. DNA of the CDR3: TGTGCCAGCAGCCAGAAGAGAATCCACAGCCCCAATGAGCAGTTCTTC. It translates to CASSQKRIHSPNEQFF.

In this sample, this clonotype turned up a few times. The CDR3 reads CASSLWGNLNTEAFF. The CDR3 DNA reads TGTGCCAGCAGTTTATGGGGCAACCTTAACACTGAAGCTTTCTTT. V usage is TRBV27 and J usage is TRBJ1-1; TRBD1 might be the D (5 bases). The germline V and J ends were trimmed by 1 base and 2 bases, with 11 bases remaining between them. Per the germline V gene, CDR1 is MNHEY and CDR2 is SMNVEV (reference sequence). The CDR3 is 15 amino acids.

This clonotype was counted between two and nine times. The V gene is TRBV29-1, the J gene TRBJ1-5; 9 bases match TRBD1. The CDR3 extends over 16 amino acids. In germline, CDR1 is SQVTM, CDR2 ANQGSEA. The V gene end was trimmed by 6 bases and the J gene end by 3 bases; junction bases not matched to a gene: 12. The CDR3 protein is CSVTLSGTGYNQPQHF. CDR3 nucleotides: TGCAGCGTGACCTTATCCGGGACAGGGTACAATCAGCCCCAGCATTTT.

This clonotype is deemed medium-sized. V is TRBV19 and J is TRBJ1-5, with a tentative D call TRBD1 (5 bases). The ends were cut back, 3 bases at V and 12 bases at J, with 24 bases in the middle. CDR1 is LNHDA and CDR2 is SQIVND in the germline V gene (reference sequence). This CDR3 region has 16 residues. CDR3 DNA sequence: TGTGCCAGTAGTATCGGATACCCCAGGGCCCACGGGGTCCAGCATTTT. It yields the protein CASSIGYPRAHGVQHF.

The V call is TRBV2, the J call TRBJ2-7, with TRBD2 identical over 7 bases. CDR1 is SNHLY, CDR2 FYNNEI, per germline. After removal of 3 bases from V and 2 bases from J, the junction contained 4 bases not matched to a gene. This CDR3 is 14 amino acids long. The CDR3 loop is CASSEDGTTYEQYF. CDR3 bases: TGTGCCAGCAGTGAGGATGGGACTACCTACGAGCAGTACTTC.

The table lists this clonotype with a few counts. V is TRBV6-1 and J is TRBJ2-7, with D perhaps matching TRBD2 (5 bases). Between the trimmed V and J ends, which lost 4 bases and 4 bases, there was a span of 8 bases. This CDR3 contains 12 residues. Germline CDR1 reads MNHNS; CDR2 reads SASEGT. The CDR3 sequence: CASSVRGYEQYF. The CDR3 DNA reads TGTGCCAGCAGTGTCCGGGGTTACGAGCAGTACTTC.

By its share, this clonotype is medium-sized. V is TRBV30 and J is TRBJ1-6, with TRBD1 identical over 7 bases. Losses at the gene ends were 8 bases for V and 1 base for J; bases not matched to a gene: 8. CDR3 length: 15 amino acids. Germline V gives CDR1 GTSNPN, CDR2 SVGIG (reference sequence). CDR3 amino acids: CAADRVRSYNSPLHF. The DNA of the CDR3 is TGTGCCGCCGACAGGGTGAGGTCCTATAATTCACCCCTCCACTTT.

This clonotype is termed medium-sized. This chain joins TRBV10-1 and TRBJ1-2, with D possibly matching TRBD1 (6 bases). V gave up 8 bases and J gave up 4 bases, with 14 bases separating them. The CDR3 is 13 residues long. Germline CDR1 WNHNN, CDR2 SYGVQD (reference sequence). The CDR3 reads CASSRGPGYGYTF. DNA for the CDR3: TGCGCCAGCTCCAGGGGCCCGGGCTATGGCTACACCTTC.

The chain's CDR3 is CASSLAQGKGTEAFF. CDR3 DNA: TGCGCCAGCAGCTTGGCACAGGGGAAAGGCACTGAAGCTTTCTTT. V usage is TRBV5-1 and J usage is TRBJ1-1; 7 nucleotides match TRBD1. This CDR3 has 15 amino acids. V was pared by 0 bases and J by 4 bases, with 6 bases of the junction left unmatched. Germline V gene sequence: CDR1 SGHRS, CDR2 YFSETQ.

The chain couples TRBV11-3 to TRBJ1-6, with 8 bases fitting TRBD1. CDR3 length equals 18 residues. V dropped 4 bases and J dropped 0; count of bases not matched to a gene: 8. Germline V gene lookup returns CDR1 SGHNT and CDR2 YENEEA. The DNA for the CDR3 is TGTGCCAGCAGCTATAACAGGGGGATATTCTCCTATAATTCACCCCTCCACTTT. It encodes CASSYNRGIFSYNSPLHF.

This clonotype was seen only a few times. The chain couples TRBV19 to TRBJ2-3; TRBD1 aligns across 7 bases. The germline V gene has CDR1 LNHDA and CDR2 SQIVND (reference sequence). V dropped 3 bases and J dropped 3; count of bases not matched to a gene: 6. The CDR3 runs to 15 residues. CDR3 sequence reads: CASSMARGWTDTQYF. CDR3 DNA: TGTGCCAGTAGTATGGCCAGGGGGTGGACAGATACGCAGTATTTT.

This chain connects TRBV7-8 to TRBJ2-3, with 8 bases identical to TRBD2. This CDR3 is built from 15 residues. The V segment lost 2 bases and the J segment 2 bases; nucleotides outside the gene matches: 3. CDR1 and CDR2 from the germline V gene are SGHVS and FQNEAQ. The CDR3 reads CASSLQRGTTDTQYF. Here the CDR3 DNA reads TGTGCCAGCAGCTTACAGCGGGGGACCACAGATACGCAGTATTTT.

The chain couples TRBV20-1 to TRBJ2-1; 8 bases are a match to TRBD2. Looked up from germline, CDR1 is DFQATT and CDR2 is SNEGSKA (reference sequence). Unmatched junction bases numbered 4, after V lost 0 bases and J lost 6 bases. This CDR3 spans 14 amino acids. The CDR3 spells CSARERGAPNEQFF. CDR3 sequence (DNA): TGCAGTGCTAGAGAGCGGGGGGCACCCAATGAGCAGTTCTTC.

This clonotype was seen a handful of times. This chain links TRBV6-1 with TRBJ2-5, with 8 bases aligning to TRBD2. The V gene's germline CDR1 is MNHNS and CDR2 SASEGT. The CDR3 is 15 residues long. J lost 5 bases, V lost 7 bases, and 12 bases had no gene match. The DNA for the CDR3 is TGTGCCAGCACCTCTGACGGGGGGGCCCGGGAGACCCAGTACTTC. Its translation: CASTSDGGARETQYF.

To note about this clonotype: Compared with germline, one end of the junction differs, possibly owing to a read error. The chain recombines TRBV27 with TRBJ1-2, with D uncertain. In germline, CDR1 is MNHEY, CDR2 SMNVEV (reference sequence). The CDR3 is made up of 13 amino acids. In DNA form, the CDR3 reads TGTGCCTGCAGTCTAGGGCGAGCGTATGGCTACACCTTC. It encodes CACSLGRAYGYTF.